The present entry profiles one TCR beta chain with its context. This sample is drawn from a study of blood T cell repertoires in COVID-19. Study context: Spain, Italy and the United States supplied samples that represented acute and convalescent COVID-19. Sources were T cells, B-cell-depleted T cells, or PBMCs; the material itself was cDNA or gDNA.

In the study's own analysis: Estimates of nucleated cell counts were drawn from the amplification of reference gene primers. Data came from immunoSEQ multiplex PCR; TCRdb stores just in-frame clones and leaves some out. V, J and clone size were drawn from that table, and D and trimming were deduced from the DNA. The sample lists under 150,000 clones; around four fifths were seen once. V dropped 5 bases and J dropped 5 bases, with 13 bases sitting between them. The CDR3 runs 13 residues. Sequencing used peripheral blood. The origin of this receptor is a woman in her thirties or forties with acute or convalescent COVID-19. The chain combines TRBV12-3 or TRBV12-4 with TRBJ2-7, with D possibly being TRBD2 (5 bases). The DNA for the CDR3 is TGTGCCAGCAGTCCTCTTGAGGGTCACGAGCAGTACTTC. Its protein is CASSPLEGHEQYF.